This T cell receptor (beta chain) comes out of a study of PD-L1 blockade in urothelial cancer. Study background: Each patient had 0 to 3 earlier chemotherapy regimens.

Trimming removed 5 bases from V and 2 bases from J, with 20 bases in between. The CDR3 covers 17 residues. Per the germline V gene, CDR1 is SGHTA and CDR2 is FQGNSA. All patients carried locally advanced or metastatic urothelial carcinoma. Assay used: immunoSEQ multiplex PCR; TCRdb lists only in-frame clones, some missing. The sample lists about 84,000 clones; 90% to 95% were seen once. This TCR was recovered from a man aged 55-75 years with urothelial cancer. The chain employs TRBV7-2 and TRBJ2-3; TRBD2 might be the D (6 bases). Sequencing used PBMCs, obtained around atezolizumab (anti-PD-L1) treatment. CDR3 bases: TGTGCCAGCAGCCCCCGTGGCGGGTTAGCGGCCACAGATACGCAGTATTTT. This encodes CASSPRGGLAATDTQYF. The complete variable domain, with remaining parts taken from reference TRBV7-2 and TRBJ2-3, reads GAGVSQSPSNKVTEKGKDVELRCDPISGHTALYWYRQSLGQGLEFLIYFQGNSAPDKSGLPSDRFSAERTGGSVSTLTIQRTQQEDSAVYLCASSPRGGLAATDTQYFGPGTRLTVL.